This T cell receptor (beta chain) derives from a study of T-cell reconstitution after alpha-beta-depleted transplantation in children (TCRdb year 2016). For the study in its entirety: The study quantitatively tracked T-cell immune reconstitution after TCRalphabeta/CD19-depleted allogeneic hematopoietic cell transplantation in children using TCR repertoire profiling.

The library was built by means of PCR. The data were produced on an Illumina HiSeq 2500. TCR libraries were prepared with molecular barcoding, using unique molecular identifiers to normalize TCRbeta repertoire quantification. TCRdb trimmed public reads at Q25 via fastp, called clones via MiXCR and kept in-frame beta chains. Rows matching on CDR3 protein sequence are summarized as one entry with the most common DNA and genes. This sample holds 350,000 to 450,000 distinct CDR3 sequences; 20% were observed only once. Over 3.5% of the sample is in the top ten clones. In the case of this clonotype: It has no known antigen specificity. Base qualities are not at hand, and no much larger clone is one base apart.

Clipping removes 5 bases from V and 4 bases from J, with 4 as the unmatched junction base count. From the cysteine up to the phenylalanine, the CDR3 has a length of 14 residues. The read is trimmed to its CDR3 DNA, 42 bases read in frame from base 1. CDR1 and CDR2 are read off the germline V gene as SGHRS and YFSETQ. The TCR was taken from a human donor who donated a stem cell graft to a child with acute myeloid leukemia. The sample was PBMCs from the stem cell graft donor, taken from the stem cell graft. Here the chain combines TRBV5-1 and TRBJ1-1, with TRBD1 matching 11 junction bases. The DNA is as follows: TGCGCCAGCAGACCCGGGACAGGGGGCACTGAAGCTTTCTTT. This translates into CASRPGTGGTEAFF.